The 13 T cell receptor beta chains below all came from one sample that was sequenced in a study of neurological immune-mediated disorders. TCRdb re-called the 5' RACE reads with MiXCR, one entry per CDR3 protein. The table lists 30,000 or so distinct CDR3 sequences, 4.6% of them singletons. Sequenced material: PBMCs. The source of these receptors is a man aged 18 to 29 in good health.

There are many counts of this clonotype. This rearrangement joins TRBV18 to TRBJ2-1; D call uncertain. The germline gives CDR1 KGHSH, CDR2 LQKENI. Trimming took off 3 bases at V and 0 bases at J, with 15 bases between the two ends. This CDR3 region has 17 residues. This CDR3 is CASSPDGSSSSYNEQFF. CDR3 bases: TGTGCCAGCTCACCCGACGGAAGCTCGAGCTCCTACAATGAGCAGTTCTTC.

This clonotype was counted at least ten times. This chain joins TRBV4-1 and TRBJ1-6, with D possibly TRBD1 on 6 matching bases. The V end lost 5 bases, the J end lost 0 bases, and 8 bases lay between the germline ends. Germline lookup yields CDR1 MGHRA and CDR2 YSYEKL. CDR3 length: 15 residues. CDR3 region: CASSSGVSYNSPLHF. CDR3 DNA sequence: TGCGCCAGCAGCTCAGGGGTCTCCTATAATTCACCCCTCCACTTT.

A few counts support this clonotype. This chain uses TRBV7-8 with TRBJ1-5; 7 bases agree with TRBD1. Looked up from germline, CDR1 is SGHVS and CDR2 is FQNEAQ. With 4 bases clipped from V and 6 bases from J, the junction kept 12 bases outside the gene matches. This CDR3 is 16 amino acids long. The CDR3 spells CASSSLGQAWGQPQHF. The CDR3 region has the DNA TGTGCCAGCAGCTCCCTCGGACAGGCCTGGGGTCAGCCCCAGCATTTT. Full variable domain (remainder filled in from reference TRBV7-8 and TRBJ1-5): GAGVSQSPRYKVAKRGQDVALRCDPISGHVSLFWYQQALGQGPEFLTYFQNEAQLDKSGLPSDRFFAERPEGSVSTLKIQRTQQEDSAVYLCASSSLGQAWGQPQHFGDGTRLSIL.

This clonotype showed up many times. V is TRBV5-1 and J is TRBJ2-5, with TRBD2 as a possible D gene (5 bases). CDR1 is SGHRS and CDR2 is YFSETQ in the germline V gene. This CDR3 has 12 residues. Deletions cut 5 bases from V and 5 bases from J, with 10 bases between. CDR3 nucleotides: TGCGCCAGCAGTGTAACGGGGGAGACCCAGTACTTC. This codes for CASSVTGETQYF.

This clonotype occurred many times. The CDR3 loop is CASSKARGQLSNQPQHF. In DNA, the CDR3 is TGTGCCAGCAGTAAAGCCCGCGGACAGCTTAGCAATCAGCCCCAGCATTTT. The V and J genes are TRBV27 and TRBJ1-5; possible D gene TRBD1, 6 bases. Per germline, CDR1 MNHEY and CDR2 SMNVEV (reference sequence). Trimming removed 5 bases from V and 0 bases from J, with 17 bases in between. The CDR3 sequence is 17 residues long.

This clonotype was counted ten times or more. The rearrangement links TRBV10-3 to TRBJ2-1; a possible D gene is TRBD1 (5 bases). The CDR3 runs 15 residues. Trimming cost V 3 bases and J 1 base, with 10 bases left between them. Germline CDR1 reads ENHRY; CDR2 reads SYGVKD. The DNA of the CDR3 is TGTGCCATCAGTGACCGAGACAGATCCTACAATGAGCAGTTCTTC. Its protein is CAISDRDRSYNEQFF.

This clonotype was found many times. The chain joins TRBV12-3 or TRBV12-4 to TRBJ2-1, with D perhaps matching TRBD1 (6 bases). This CDR3 region has 14 residues. The V gene lost 5 bases and the J gene lost 6 bases, with 14 bases spanning the gap. DNA of the CDR3: TGTGCCAGCAGTCCCGCACAGGGACGCAATGAGCAGTTCTTC. Encoded protein: CASSPAQGRNEQFF.

The sample holds many counts of this clonotype. V gene TRBV9 combines with J gene TRBJ1-5; TRBD1 agrees at 10 bases. Germline V gives CDR1 SGDLS, CDR2 YYNGEE. This CDR3 has 15 residues. Trimming removed 3 bases from V and 2 bases from J; junction bases left unmatched: 2. CDR3 in amino acids: CASSAGTGGNQPQHF. DNA of the CDR3: TGTGCCAGCAGCGCCGGGACAGGGGGCAATCAGCCCCAGCATTTT.

This clonotype occurred many times. V gene TRBV20-1 combines with J gene TRBJ1-1; possibly TRBD1 for D (6 bases). The CDR3 runs 15 residues. The V gene's germline CDR1 is DFQATT and CDR2 SNEGSKA (reference sequence). V was cut by 8 bases and J by 1 base, with 20 bases left in between. CDR3: CSSYQQGRPNTEAFF. The CDR3 nucleotides read TGCAGTTCGTACCAACAGGGTCGCCCGAACACTGAAGCTTTCTTT.

The sample holds many counts of this clonotype. The rearrangement links TRBV20-1 to TRBJ2-5; 11 bases match TRBD2. V shed 5 bases, J shed 2 bases, and the junction held 10 bases outside the gene matches. The germline V gene has CDR1 DFQATT and CDR2 SNEGSKA (reference sequence). The CDR3 loop spans 16 amino acids. Here the CDR3 reads CSALPLTSGTQETQYF. Written as DNA, the CDR3 is TGCAGTGCTTTACCCCTGACTAGCGGGACACAAGAGACCCAGTACTTC.

This clonotype was seen at least ten times. DNA of the CDR3: TGCGCCAGCAGCTTGGACAGCACCCGGGGCTATGGCTACACCTTC. This codes for CASSLDSTRGYGYTF. V is TRBV5-1 and J is TRBJ1-2; no clear D. V shed 0 bases and J shed 4 bases, with 13 bases lying between them. The germline CDR1 and CDR2 sequences are SGHRS and YFSETQ. The CDR3 covers 15 residues.

At least ten counts were recorded for this clonotype. The V gene is TRBV4-1, the J gene TRBJ1-3; maybe TRBD1 (6 bases). Trimming took off 4 bases at V and 4 bases at J, with 14 bases between the two ends. The germline V gene encodes CDR1 MGHRA and CDR2 YSYEKL. The CDR3 has 15 residues. CDR3 loop: CASSPYRDQGNTIYF. The CDR3, as DNA: TGCGCCAGCAGCCCGTACAGGGACCAGGGAAACACCATATATTTT.

This clonotype has a count of ten or more. The rearrangement joins TRBV12-3 or TRBV12-4 to TRBJ2-5, with D unresolved. CDR3 length equals 14 residues. V lost 5 bases, J lost 0 bases, and 10 bases lay in between. The CDR3 protein is CASSPGSNQETQYF. CDR3 in DNA: TGTGCCAGCAGTCCCGGGTCCAACCAAGAGACCCAGTACTTC.